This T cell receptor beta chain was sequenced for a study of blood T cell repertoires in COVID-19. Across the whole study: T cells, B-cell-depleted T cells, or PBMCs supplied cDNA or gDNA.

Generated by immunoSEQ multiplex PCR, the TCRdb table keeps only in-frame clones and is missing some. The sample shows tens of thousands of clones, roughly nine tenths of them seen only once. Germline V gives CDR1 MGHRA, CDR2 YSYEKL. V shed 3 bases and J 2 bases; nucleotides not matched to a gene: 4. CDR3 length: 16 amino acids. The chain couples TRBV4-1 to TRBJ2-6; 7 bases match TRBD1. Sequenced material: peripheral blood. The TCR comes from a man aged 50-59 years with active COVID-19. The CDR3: CASSHPGGTGANVLTF. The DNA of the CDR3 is TGCGCCAGCAGCCATCCAGGGGGTACTGGGGCCAACGTCCTGACTTTC.